The clone carrying this T cell receptor beta chain was found many times. Antigen unknown. The data derive from a study of neurological immune-mediated disorders. Study results and caveats: Subjects shared no identical expanded-clone CDR3 amino acid sequences, suggesting private TCR-beta repertoires in all groups. HTLV-1-associated myelopathy had the most TCR clonal expansion, whereas multiple sclerosis had the least (lower than in healthy controls).

Synthesis of cDNA was carried out by template-switch 5'RACE. The reaction used 10-nucleotide random UMIs. Via MiXCR, TCRdb re-called the 5' RACE reads, giving one row per CDR3 protein. Counted here are over 15,000 distinct CDR3 sequences, less than 25% occurring once; the ten biggest clones make up roughly 23%. Trimming at V came to 5 bases and at J to 5 bases, leaving 8 bases not matched to a gene. Germline V gene data show CDR1 as DFQATT and CDR2 as SNEGSKA (reference sequence). The CDR3 extends over 14 amino acids. PBMCs stored at -80 C, numbering 2 million, were the origin of the unsorted libraries.

The rearrangement joins TRBV20-1 to TRBJ2-1; 8 nucleotides line up with TRBD2. The origin of this receptor is a man aged 45 to 65 in good health. Sequencing used PBMCs. CDR3 DNA sequence: TGCAGTGCTGCCACGGGACTAGAGAACAATGAGCAGTTCTTC. Its protein product is CSAATGLENNEQFF.